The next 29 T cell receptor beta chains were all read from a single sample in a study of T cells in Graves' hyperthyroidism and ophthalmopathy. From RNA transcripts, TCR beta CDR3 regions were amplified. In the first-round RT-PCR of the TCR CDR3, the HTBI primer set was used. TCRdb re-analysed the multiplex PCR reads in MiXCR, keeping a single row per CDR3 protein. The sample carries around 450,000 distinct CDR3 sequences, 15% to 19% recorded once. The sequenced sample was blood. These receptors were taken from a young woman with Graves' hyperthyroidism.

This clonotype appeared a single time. The CDR3 sequence: CASRLLPGDENEQYF. CDR3 DNA: TGCGCCAGCAGGCTACTGCCGGGGGATGAGAACGAGCAGTACTTC. The chain uses TRBV4-1 and TRBJ2-7, with D perhaps matching TRBD2 (6 bases). There are 15 residues in the CDR3. The V gene lost 6 bases and the J gene lost 5 bases, with 20 bases spanning the gap. From germline, CDR1 is MGHRA and CDR2 YSYEKL.

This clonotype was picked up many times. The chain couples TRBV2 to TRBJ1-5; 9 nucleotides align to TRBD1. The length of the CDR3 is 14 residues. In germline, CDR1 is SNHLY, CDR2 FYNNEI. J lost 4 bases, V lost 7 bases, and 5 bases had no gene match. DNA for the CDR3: TGTGCCAGCACGGCGGGACAGGGTAATCAGCCCCAGCATTTT. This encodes CASTAGQGNQPQHF.

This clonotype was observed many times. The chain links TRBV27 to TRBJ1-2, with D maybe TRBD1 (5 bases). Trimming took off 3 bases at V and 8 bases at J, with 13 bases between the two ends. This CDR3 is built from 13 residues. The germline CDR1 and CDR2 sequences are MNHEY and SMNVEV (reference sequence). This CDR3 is CASSFSGGRGYTF. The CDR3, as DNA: TGTGCCAGCAGTTTTTCTGGGGGACGGGGCTACACCTTC.

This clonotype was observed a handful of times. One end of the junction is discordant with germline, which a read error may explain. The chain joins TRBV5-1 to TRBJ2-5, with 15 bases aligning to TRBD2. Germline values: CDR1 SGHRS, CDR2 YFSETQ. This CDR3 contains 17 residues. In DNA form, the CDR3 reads TGCGCCAGCAGCTCGGGACTAGCGGGGGGCGGCCAAGAGACCCGGTACTTC. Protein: CASSSGLAGGGQETRYF.

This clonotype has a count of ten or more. The CDR3 reads CASTAVGQGRNSPLHF. For the CDR3, the DNA is TGTGCCAGCACCGCCGTGGGACAGGGTCGGAATTCACCCCTCCACTTT. The V and J genes are TRBV3-1 and TRBJ1-6; the match to TRBD1 covers 9 bases. Germline CDR1 LGHDT, CDR2 YNNKEL (reference sequence). The CDR3 consists of 16 residues. The J segment lost 7 bases and the V segment lost 7 bases, leaving 11 bases of the junction unmatched.

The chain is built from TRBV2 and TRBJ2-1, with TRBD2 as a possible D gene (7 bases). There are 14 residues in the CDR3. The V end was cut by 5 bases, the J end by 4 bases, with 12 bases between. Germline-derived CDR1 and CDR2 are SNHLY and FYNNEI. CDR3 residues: CASSKGGVYNEQFF. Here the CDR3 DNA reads TGTGCCAGCAGTAAGGGGGGGGTATACAATGAGCAGTTCTTC.

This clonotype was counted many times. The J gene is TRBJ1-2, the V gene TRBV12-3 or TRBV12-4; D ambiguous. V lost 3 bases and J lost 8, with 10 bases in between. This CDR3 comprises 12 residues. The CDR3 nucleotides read TGTGCCAGCAGTTTTCCCCTCGACGGCTACACCTTC. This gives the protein CASSFPLDGYTF.

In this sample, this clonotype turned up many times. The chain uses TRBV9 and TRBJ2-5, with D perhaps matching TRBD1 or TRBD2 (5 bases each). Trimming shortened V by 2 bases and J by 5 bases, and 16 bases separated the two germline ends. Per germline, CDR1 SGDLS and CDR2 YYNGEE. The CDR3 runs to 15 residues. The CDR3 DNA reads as TGTGCCAGCAGCGTTTCCAGCCAGGGACCGGAGACCCAGTACTTC. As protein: CASSVSSQGPETQYF.

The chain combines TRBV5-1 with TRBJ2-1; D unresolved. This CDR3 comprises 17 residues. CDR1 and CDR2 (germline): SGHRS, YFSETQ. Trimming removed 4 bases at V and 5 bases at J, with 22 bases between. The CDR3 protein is CASSPPLEVVRDNEQFF. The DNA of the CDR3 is TGCGCCAGCAGCCCCCCCCTTGAGGTGGTCCGAGACAATGAGCAGTTCTTC.

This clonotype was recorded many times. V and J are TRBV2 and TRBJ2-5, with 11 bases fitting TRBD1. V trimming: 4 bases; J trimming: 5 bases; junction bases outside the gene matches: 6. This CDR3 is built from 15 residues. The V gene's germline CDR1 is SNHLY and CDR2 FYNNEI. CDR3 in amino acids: CASSVGTGGFETQYF. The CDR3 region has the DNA TGTGCCAGCAGTGTTGGGACAGGGGGGTTTGAGACCCAGTACTTC.

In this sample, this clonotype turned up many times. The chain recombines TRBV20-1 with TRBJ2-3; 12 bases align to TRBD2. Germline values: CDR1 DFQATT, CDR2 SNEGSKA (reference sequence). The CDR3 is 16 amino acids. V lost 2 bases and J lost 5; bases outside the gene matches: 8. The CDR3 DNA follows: TGCAGTGCTAGACCTCTAGCGGGGGGGCGGGAAGATACGCAGTATTTT. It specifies CSARPLAGGREDTQYF.

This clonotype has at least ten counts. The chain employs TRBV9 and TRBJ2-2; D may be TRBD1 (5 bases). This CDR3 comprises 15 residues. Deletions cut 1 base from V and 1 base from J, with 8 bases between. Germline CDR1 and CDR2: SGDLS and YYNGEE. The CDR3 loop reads CASSVTTENTGELFF. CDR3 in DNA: TGTGCCAGCAGCGTAACGACAGAGAACACCGGGGAGCTGTTTTTT. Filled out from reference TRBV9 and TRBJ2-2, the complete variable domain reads DSGVTQTPKHLITATGQRVTLRCSPRSGDLSVYWYQQSLDQGLQFLIQYYNGEERAKGNILERFSAQQFPDLHSELNLSSLELGDSALYFCASSVTTENTGELFFGEGSRLTVL.

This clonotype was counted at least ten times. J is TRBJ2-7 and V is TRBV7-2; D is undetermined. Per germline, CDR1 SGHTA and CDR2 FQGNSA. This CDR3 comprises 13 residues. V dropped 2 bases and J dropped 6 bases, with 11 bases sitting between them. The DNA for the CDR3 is TGTGCCAGCAGCTTAAAACGGTTAAGCGAGCAGTACTTC. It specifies CASSLKRLSEQYF.

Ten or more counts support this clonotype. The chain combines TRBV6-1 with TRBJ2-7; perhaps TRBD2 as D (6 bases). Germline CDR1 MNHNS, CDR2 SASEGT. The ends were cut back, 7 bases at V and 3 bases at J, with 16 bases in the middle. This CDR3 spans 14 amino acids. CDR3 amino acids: CASTRRGINYEQYF. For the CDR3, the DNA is TGTGCCAGCACCCGACGGGGGATTAACTACGAGCAGTACTTC.

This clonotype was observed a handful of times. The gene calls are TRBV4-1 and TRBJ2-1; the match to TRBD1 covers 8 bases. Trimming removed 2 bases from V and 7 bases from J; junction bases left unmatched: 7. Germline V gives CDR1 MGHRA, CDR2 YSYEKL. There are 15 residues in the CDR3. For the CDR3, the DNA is TGCGCCAGCAGCCAATGGGGACAGGATTCAAATGAGCAGTTCTTC. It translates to CASSQWGQDSNEQFF.

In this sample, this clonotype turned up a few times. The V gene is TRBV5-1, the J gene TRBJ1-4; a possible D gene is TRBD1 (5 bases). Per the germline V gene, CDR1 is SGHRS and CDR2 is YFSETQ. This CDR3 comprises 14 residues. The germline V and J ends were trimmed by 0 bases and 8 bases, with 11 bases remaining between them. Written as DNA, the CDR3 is TGCGCCAGCAGCTTGGCAGGGAGTGGAGAAAAACTGTTTTTT. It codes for CASSLAGSGEKLFF.

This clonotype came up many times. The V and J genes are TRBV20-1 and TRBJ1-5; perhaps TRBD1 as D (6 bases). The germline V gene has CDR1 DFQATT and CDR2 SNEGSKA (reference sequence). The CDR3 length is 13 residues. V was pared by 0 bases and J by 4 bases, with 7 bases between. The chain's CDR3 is CSAREGQNQPQHF. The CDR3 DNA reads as TGCAGTGCTAGAGAAGGACAGAATCAGCCCCAGCATTTT.

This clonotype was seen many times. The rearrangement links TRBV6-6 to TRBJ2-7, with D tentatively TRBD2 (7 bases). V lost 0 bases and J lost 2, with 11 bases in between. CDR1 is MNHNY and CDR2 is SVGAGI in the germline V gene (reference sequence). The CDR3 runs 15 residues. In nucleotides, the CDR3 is TGTGCCAGCAGTTACTCGGGCGGGGGCACCTACGAGCAGTACTTC. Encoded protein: CASSYSGGGTYEQYF.

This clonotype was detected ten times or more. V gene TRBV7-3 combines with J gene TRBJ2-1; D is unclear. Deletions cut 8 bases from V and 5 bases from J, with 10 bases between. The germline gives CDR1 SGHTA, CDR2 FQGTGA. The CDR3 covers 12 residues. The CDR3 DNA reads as TGTGCCAGCGGGATTTACCACAATGAGCAGTTCTTC. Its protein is CASGIYHNEQFF.

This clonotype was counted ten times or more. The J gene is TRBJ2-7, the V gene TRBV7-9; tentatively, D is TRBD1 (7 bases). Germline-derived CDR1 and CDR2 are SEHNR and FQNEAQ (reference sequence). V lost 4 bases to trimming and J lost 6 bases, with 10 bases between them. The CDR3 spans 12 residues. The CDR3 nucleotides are TGTGCCAGCAGCTACAGGGGACTCGAGCAGTACTTC. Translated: CASSYRGLEQYF.

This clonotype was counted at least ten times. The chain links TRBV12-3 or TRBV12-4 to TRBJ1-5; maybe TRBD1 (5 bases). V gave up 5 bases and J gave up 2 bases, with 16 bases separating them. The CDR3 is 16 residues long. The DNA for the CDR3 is TGTGCCAGCAGTCTCGGGGGGAGGGGTGGCAATCAGCCCCAGCATTTT. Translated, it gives CASSLGGRGGNQPQHF.

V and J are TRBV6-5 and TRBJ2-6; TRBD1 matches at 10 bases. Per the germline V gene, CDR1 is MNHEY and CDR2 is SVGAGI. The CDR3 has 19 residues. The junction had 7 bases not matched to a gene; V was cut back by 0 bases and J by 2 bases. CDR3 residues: CASSYSGGQGIPGANVLTF. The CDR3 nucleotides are TGTGCCAGCAGTTACTCAGGGGGACAGGGGATTCCTGGGGCCAACGTCCTGACTTTC.

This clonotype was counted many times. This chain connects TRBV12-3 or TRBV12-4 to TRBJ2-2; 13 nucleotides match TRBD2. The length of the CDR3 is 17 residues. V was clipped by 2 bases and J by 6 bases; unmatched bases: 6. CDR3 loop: CASSLTSGGAGPGELFF. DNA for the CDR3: TGTGCCAGCAGTTTAACTAGCGGGGGGGCCGGTCCCGGGGAGCTGTTTTTT.

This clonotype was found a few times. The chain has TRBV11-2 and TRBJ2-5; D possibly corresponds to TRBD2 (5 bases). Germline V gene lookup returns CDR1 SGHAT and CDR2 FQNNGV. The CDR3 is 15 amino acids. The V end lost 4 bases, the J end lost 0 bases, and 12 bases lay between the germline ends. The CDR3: CASSSFLRDQETQYF. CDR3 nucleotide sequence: TGTGCCAGCAGCTCCTTTCTGCGGGACCAAGAGACCCAGTACTTC.

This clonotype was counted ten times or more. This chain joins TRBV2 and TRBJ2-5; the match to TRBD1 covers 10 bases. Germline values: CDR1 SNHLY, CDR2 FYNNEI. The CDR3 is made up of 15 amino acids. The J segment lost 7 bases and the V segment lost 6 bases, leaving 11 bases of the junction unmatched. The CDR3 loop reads CASRPSTGGQGTQYF. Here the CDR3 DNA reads TGTGCCAGCAGACCCTCGACAGGGGGCCAGGGGACCCAGTACTTC.

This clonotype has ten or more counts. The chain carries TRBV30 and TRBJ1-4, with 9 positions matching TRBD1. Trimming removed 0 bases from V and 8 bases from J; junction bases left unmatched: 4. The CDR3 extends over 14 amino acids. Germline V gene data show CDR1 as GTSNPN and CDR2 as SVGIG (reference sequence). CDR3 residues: CAWSVGQGGEKLFF. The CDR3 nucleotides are TGTGCCTGGAGTGTGGGACAGGGTGGCGAAAAACTGTTTTTT.

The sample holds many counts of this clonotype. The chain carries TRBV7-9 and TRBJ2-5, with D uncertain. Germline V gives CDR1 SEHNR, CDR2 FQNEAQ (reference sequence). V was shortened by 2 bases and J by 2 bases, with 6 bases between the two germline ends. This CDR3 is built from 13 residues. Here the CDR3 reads CASSLSDQETQYF. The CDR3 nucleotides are TGTGCCAGCAGCTTATCCGATCAAGAGACCCAGTACTTC.

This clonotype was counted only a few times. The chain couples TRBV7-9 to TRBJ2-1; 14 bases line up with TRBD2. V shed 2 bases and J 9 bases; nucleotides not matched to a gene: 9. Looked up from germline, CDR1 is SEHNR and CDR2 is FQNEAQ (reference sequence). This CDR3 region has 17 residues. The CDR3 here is CASSLSTSGGAGGEQFF. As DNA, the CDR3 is TGTGCCAGCAGCTTATCGACTAGCGGGGGGGCCGGAGGTGAGCAGTTCTTC.

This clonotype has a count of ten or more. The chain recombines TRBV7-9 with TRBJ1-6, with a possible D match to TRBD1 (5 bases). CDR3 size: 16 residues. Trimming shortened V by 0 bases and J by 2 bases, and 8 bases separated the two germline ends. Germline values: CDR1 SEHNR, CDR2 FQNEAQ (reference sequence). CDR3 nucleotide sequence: TGTGCCAGCAGCTTAGCCCGGACAACCTATAATTCACCCCTCCACTTT. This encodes CASSLARTTYNSPLHF.